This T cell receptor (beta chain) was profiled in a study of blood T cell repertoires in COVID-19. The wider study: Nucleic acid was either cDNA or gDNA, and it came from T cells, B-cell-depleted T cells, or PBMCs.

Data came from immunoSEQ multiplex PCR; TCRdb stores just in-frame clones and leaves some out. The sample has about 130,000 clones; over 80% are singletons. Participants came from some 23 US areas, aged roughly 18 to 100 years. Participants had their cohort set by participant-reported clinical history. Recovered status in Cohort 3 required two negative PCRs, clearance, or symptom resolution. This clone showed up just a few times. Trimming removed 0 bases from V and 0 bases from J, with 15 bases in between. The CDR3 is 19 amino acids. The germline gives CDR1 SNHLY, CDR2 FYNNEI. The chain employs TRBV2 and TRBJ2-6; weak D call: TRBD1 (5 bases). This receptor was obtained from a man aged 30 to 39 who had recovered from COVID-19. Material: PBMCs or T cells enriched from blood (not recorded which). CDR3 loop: CASSEAPATELSGANVLTF. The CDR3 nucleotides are TGTGCCAGCAGTGAAGCGCCGGCGACAGAACTCTCTGGGGCCAACGTCCTGACTTTC.